This is a list of T cell receptor beta chains from one sample in a study of vaccination and CD4 T cells after COVID-19. Each CDR3 protein gets one entry after TCRdb re-called the PCR reads with MiXCR. Here the sample spans fewer than 15,000 distinct CDR3 sequences, about half being singletons. Antigen specificity for these receptors is unknown. The sample was CD4+ T cells from blood, cultured in vitro. These receptors originate from a human donor who had recovered from COVID-19. The CDR3 runs from the conserved cysteine through the conserved F or W. A D gene is named only where the DNA matches it firmly. Where a row states a size, it is once, few, many or the class of an expanded clone; other rows omit it.

v_gene,abundance,d_gene,j_gene,len,CDR3aa,CDR3nt
TRBV19,-,-,TRBJ1-1,13,CASSIAYNTEAFF,TGTGCCAGTAGTATAGCTTACAACACTGAAGCTTTCTTT
TRBV20-1,few,TRBD2,TRBJ2-2,14,CSASGAGGAGELFF,TGCAGTGCTAGTGGGGCGGGAGGTGCCGGGGAGCTGTTTTTT
TRBV2,-,-,TRBJ2-3,16,CASEQGKFTPTDTQYF,TGTGCCAGCGAACAAGGGAAGTTTACCCCCACAGATACGCAGTATTTT
TRBV7-8,few,-,TRBJ1-1,14,CASSLSLKNTEAFF,TGTGCCAGCAGCTTAAGTCTAAAGAACACTGAAGCTTTCTTT
TRBV6-1,-,TRBD2,TRBJ2-7,13,CASSQTSGRYLYF,TGTGCCAGCAGTCAGACTAGCGGGAGGTACCTGTACTTC
TRBV11-2,few,-,TRBJ1-6,14,CASSLETPNSPLHF,TGTGCCAGCAGCTTAGAAACGCCGAATTCACCCCTCCACTTT
TRBV20-1,few,-,TRBJ1-5,12,CSATHSNQPQHF,TGCAGTGCGACTCATAGCAATCAGCCCCAGCATTTT
TRBV24-1,-,-,TRBJ2-1,16,CATSEPRGADYNEQFF,TGTGCCACCAGTGAACCTCGGGGGGCTGACTACAATGAGCAGTTCTTC
TRBV9,-,-,TRBJ2-5,15,CASSVTSGSQETQYF,TGTGCCAGCAGCGTCACTTCCGGGAGCCAAGAGACCCAGTACTTC
TRBV20-1,few,TRBD1,TRBJ1-2,14,CSASKAGRGYGYTF,TGCAGTGCTAGTAAAGCCGGCAGGGGGTATGGCTACACCTTC